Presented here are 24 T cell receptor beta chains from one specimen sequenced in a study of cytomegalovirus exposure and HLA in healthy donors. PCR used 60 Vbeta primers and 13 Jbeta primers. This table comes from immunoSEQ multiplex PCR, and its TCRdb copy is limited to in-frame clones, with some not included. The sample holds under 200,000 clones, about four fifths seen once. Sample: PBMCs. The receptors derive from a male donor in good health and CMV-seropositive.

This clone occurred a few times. CDR3 loop: CASRWTGGGSPLHF. Here the CDR3 DNA reads TGTGCCAGCAGATGGACAGGGGGTGGTTCACCCCTCCACTTT. This chain connects TRBV2 to TRBJ1-6, with 10 bases matching TRBD1. The CDR3 runs 14 residues. The junction had 5 bases not matched to a gene; V was cut back by 6 bases and J by 9 bases. CDR1 and CDR2 from the germline V gene are SNHLY and FYNNEI.

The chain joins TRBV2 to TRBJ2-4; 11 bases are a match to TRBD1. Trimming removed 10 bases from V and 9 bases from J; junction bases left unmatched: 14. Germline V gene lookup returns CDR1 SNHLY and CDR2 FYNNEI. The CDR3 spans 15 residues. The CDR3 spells CATIGQGAPGVIQYF. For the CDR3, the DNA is TGTGCCACCATAGGACAGGGGGCCCCTGGGGTCATTCAGTACTTC.

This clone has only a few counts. CDR3 nucleotide sequence: TGTGCCACCCTCGGTCGCACAGATACGCAGTATTTT. This codes for CATLGRTDTQYF. The chain couples TRBV19 to TRBJ2-3; the D is unclear. V lost 10 bases and J 1 base, leaving 9 bases between the germline ends. Germline V CDR1 and CDR2: LNHDA, SQIVND (reference sequence). The CDR3 is 12 residues long.

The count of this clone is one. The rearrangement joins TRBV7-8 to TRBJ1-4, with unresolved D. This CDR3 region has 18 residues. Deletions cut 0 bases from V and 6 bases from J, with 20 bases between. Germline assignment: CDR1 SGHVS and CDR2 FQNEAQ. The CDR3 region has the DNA TGTGCCAGCAGCTTAGCGATTGTGCCAAACCGGGGAGATGAAAAACTGTTTTTT. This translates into CASSLAIVPNRGDEKLFF.

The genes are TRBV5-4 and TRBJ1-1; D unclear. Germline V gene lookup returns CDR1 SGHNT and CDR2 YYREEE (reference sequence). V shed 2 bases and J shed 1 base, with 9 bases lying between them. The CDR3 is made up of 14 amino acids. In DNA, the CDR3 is TGTGCCAGCAGCTTTAACGCGAGGAACACTGAAGCTTTCTTT. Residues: CASSFNARNTEAFF.

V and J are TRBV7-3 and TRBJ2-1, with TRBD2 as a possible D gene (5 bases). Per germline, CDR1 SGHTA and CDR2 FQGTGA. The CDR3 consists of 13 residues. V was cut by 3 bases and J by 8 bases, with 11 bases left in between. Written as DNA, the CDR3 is TGTGCCAGCAGCTTTGGACTTGGCGATGAGCAGTTCTTC. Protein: CASSFGLGDEQFF.

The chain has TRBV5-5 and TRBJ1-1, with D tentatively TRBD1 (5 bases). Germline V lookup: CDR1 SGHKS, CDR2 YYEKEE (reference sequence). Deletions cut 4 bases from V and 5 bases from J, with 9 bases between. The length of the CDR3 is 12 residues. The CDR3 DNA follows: TGTGCCAGCAGCGCCGGGGGGACTGAAGCTTTCTTT. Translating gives CASSAGGTEAFF.

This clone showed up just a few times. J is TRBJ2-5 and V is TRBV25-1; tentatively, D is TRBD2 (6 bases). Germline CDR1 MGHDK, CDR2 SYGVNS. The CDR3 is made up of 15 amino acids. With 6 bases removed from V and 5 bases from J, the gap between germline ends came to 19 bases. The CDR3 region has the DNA TGTGCCAGCAGGAGGGGAGGAGGTAACGCGGAGACCCAGTACTTC. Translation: CASRRGGGNAETQYF.

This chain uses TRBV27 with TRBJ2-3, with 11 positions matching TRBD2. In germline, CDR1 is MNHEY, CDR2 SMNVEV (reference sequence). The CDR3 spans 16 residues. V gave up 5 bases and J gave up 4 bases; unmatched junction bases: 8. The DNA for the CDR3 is TGTGCCAGCAGTGGGCGACTAGCGGGGCCTGCAGATACGCAGTATTTT. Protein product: CASSGRLAGPADTQYF.

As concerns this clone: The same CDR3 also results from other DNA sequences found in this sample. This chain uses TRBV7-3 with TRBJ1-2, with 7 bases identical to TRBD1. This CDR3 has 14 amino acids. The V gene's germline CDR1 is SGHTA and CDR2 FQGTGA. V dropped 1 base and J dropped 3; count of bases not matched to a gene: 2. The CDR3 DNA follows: TGTGCCAGCAGCTTAAAAGGGGGCGACTATGGCTACACCTTC. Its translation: CASSLKGGDYGYTF. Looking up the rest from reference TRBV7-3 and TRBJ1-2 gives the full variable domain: GAGVSQTPSNKVTEKGKYVELRCDPISGHTALYWYRQSLGQGPEFLIYFQGTGAADDSGLPNDRFFAVRPEGSVSTLKIQRTERGDSAVYLCASSLKGGDYGYTFGSGTRLTVV.

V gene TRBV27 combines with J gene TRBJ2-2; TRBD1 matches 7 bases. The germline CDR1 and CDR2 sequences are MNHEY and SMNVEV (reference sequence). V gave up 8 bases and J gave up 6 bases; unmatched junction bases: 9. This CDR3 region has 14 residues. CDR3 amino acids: CASAKGGAPGELFF. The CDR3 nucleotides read TGTGCCAGCGCTAAAGGGGGCGCCCCCGGGGAGCTGTTTTTT.

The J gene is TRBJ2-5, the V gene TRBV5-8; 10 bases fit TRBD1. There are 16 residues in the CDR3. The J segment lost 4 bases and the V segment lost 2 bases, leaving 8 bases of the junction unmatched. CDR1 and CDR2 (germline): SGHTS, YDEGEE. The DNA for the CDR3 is TGTGCCAGCAGCTTAAGGGGGACAGGGGAACGAGAGACCCAGTACTTC. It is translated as CASSLRGTGERETQYF. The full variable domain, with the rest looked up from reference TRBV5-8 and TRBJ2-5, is EAGVTQSPTHLIKTRGQQATLRCSPISGHTSVYWYQQALGLGLQFLLWYDEGEERNRGNFPPRFSGRQFPNYSSELNVNALELEDSALYLCASSLRGTGERETQYFGPGTRLLVL.

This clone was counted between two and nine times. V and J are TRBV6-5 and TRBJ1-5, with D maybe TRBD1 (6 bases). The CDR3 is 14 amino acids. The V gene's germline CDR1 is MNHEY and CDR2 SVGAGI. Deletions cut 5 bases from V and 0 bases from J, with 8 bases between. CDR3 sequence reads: CASSRDNSNQPQHF. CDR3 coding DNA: TGTGCCAGCAGTCGGGACAATAGCAATCAGCCCCAGCATTTT.

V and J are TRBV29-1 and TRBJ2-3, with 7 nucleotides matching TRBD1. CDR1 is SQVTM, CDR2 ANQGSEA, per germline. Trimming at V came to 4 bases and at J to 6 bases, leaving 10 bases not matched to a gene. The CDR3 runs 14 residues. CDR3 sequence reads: CSVADRVLRDTQYF. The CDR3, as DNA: TGCAGCGTTGCCGACAGGGTGCTAAGGGATACGCAGTATTTT.

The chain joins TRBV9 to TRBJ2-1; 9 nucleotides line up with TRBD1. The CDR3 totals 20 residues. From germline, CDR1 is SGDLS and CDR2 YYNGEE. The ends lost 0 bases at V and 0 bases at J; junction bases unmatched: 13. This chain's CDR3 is CASSVGDRVRRGSSYNEQFF. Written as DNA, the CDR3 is TGTGCCAGCAGCGTAGGGGACAGGGTGCGGAGGGGGAGCTCCTACAATGAGCAGTTCTTC.

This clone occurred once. CDR3 bases: TGTGCCAGCAGCCGGACAGGGAACGAGCAGTACTTC. Amino acids: CASSRTGNEQYF. V and J are TRBV27 and TRBJ2-5; 8 bases match TRBD1. The DNA end is more similar to TRBJ2-7, so the J call may be wrong. CDR1 and CDR2 from the germline V gene are MNHEY and SMNVEV (reference sequence). This CDR3 is 12 amino acids long.

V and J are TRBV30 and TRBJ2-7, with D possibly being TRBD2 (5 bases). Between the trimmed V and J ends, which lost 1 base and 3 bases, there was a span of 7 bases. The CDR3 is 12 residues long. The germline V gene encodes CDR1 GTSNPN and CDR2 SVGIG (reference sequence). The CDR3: CAWSGTFYEQYF. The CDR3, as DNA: TGTGCCTGGAGTGGGACTTTCTACGAGCAGTACTTC.

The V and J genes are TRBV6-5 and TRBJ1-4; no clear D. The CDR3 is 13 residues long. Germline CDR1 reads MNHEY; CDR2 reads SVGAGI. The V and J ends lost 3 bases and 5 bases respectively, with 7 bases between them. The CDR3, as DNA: TGTGCCAGCAGTTATAATGCGAATGAAAAACTGTTTTTT. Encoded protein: CASSYNANEKLFF.

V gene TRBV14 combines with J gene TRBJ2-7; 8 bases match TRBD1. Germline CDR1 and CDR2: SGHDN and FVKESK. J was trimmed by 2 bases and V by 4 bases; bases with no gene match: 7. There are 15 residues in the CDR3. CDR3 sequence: CASSPGLTGAYEQYF. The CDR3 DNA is TGTGCCAGCAGCCCCGGGCTGACAGGGGCCTACGAGCAGTACTTC.

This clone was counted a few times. Here the CDR3 reads CASHSGQGVNEQYF. CDR3 in DNA: TGTGCCAGCCATTCCGGACAGGGAGTCAACGAGCAGTACTTC. V and J are TRBV2 and TRBJ2-7; TRBD1 matches at 8 bases. The CDR3 covers 14 residues. J was trimmed by 5 bases and V by 8 bases; bases with no gene match: 11. The germline CDR1 and CDR2 sequences are SNHLY and FYNNEI.

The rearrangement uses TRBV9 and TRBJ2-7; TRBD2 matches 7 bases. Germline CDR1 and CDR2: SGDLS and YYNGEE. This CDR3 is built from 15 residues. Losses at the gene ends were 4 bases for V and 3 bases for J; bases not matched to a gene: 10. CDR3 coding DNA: TGTGCCAGCAGCCCGGGGAGGGGACGGCTCTACGAGCAGTACTTC. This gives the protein CASSPGRGRLYEQYF.

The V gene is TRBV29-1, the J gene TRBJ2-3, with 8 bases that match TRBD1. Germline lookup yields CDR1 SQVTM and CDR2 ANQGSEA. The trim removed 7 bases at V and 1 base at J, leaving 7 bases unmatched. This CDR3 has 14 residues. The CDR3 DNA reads TGCAGCGCCGAATCGGACAGGGGCACAGATACGCAGTATTTT. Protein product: CSAESDRGTDTQYF.

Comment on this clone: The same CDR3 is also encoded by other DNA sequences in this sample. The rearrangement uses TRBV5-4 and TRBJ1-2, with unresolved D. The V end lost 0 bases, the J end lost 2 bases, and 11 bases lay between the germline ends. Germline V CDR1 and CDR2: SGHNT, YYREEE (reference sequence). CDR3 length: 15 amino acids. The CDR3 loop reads CASSLGRGGNYGYTF. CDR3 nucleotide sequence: TGTGCCAGCAGCTTGGGCCGAGGAGGGAACTATGGCTACACCTTC.

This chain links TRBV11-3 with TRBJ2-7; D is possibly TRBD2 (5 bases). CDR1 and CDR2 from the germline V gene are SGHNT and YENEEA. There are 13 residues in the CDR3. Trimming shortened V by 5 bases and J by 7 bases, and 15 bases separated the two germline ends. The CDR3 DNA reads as TGTGCCAGCAGCCGACCGGGAACGAGGGAGCAGTACTTC. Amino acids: CASSRPGTREQYF.